This TCR beta chain is drawn from a study of blood T cell repertoires in COVID-19 (TCRdb year 2020). For the wider study: Samples covering the acute and convalescent phases of COVID-19 were provided by collaborators in the United States, Italy and Spain. Samples were obtained from the ongoing ImmuneRACE study (first 160 participants) and from some 1,200 subjects provided by 6 global collaborators. Where available, HLA class I and class II types were taken from metadata supplied by the sample provider and were not determined by assay-based typing. Subjects who had been exposed to COVID-19, were actively infected with it, or had recovered from it provided the deeply sampled blood TCRbeta repertoires that made up the dataset. The sample metadata nearly always contained a de-identified subject ID, COVID-19 status, age in years and sex. The material from the prospective study consisted of cDNA or gDNA derived from T cells, B-cell-depleted T cells, or PBMCs. The repertoires were released in a freely available public database intended as a resource for research on the immune response to SARS-CoV-2. What the study reported, not specific to this receptor: The amount of clinical and demographic metadata varied by source and participant and was provided uncurated.

In regard to this clone: Its antigen is currently not known. No base quality information exists; no much larger clone differs at one position.

The immunoSEQ Assay, a bias-controlled multiplex PCR, was used to amplify TCRbeta CDR3 regions from genomic DNA. In the original analysis: The number of nucleated cells in each sample was estimated from the amplification of reference gene primers within the assay. Sequence reads were collapsed and filtered to measure the absolute abundance of every unique TCRbeta CDR3 rearrangement. For each sample, productive Simpson clonality was calculated as the square root of Simpson's diversity index across productive rearrangements. The clones in this table, taken by TCRdb from immuneACCESS, are in-frame only. Not every clone is retained; where verified, under half of the shortfall comes from an unresolved V gene, and the cause of the rest is unknown. V, J and clone size are those of that table, while D and trimming were read from the DNA. In this sample the table shows about 220,000 clones, about 82% of which occur a single time. The ten largest clones represent more than 2% of the sample.

Sequences SGHTA (CDR1) and FQGNSA (CDR2) are obtained from the germline V gene. The cysteine opens and the phenylalanine closes a CDR3 of 14 amino acids. This entry keeps only the CDR3 DNA: 42 bases, framed from base 1. Unmatched junction bases come to 8, with V trimmed by 10 bases and J by 1 base. At one collaborating source in Seattle, patients were enrolled during active infection and were followed longitudinally through the course of disease. Each collaborating institution followed its own protocols to collect whole blood in K2EDTA tubes. For TCRbeta analysis, collaborators shipped samples as frozen whole blood, isolated PBMCs, or DNA extracted from either of those sample types.

The sequence was collected from a woman between 65 and 79 years old with COVID-19, enrolled during active disease. The material sequenced was peripheral blood. The chain uses TRBV7-2 and TRBJ2-3; TRBD2 matches 7 bases in the middle. In nucleotides, the sequence is TGTGCCACAGCGGCTAGCGGCCGCACAGATACGCAGTATTTT. Its amino acids are CATAASGRTDTQYF.